The TCR beta chain under discussion was sequenced for a study of blood T cell repertoires in COVID-19. With 4 bases removed from V and 8 bases from J, the gap between germline ends came to 10 bases. The CDR3 has 12 residues. Looked up from germline, CDR1 is SGDLS and CDR2 is YYNGEE. Clones were sequenced by immunoSEQ multiplex PCR, and TCRdb holds only the in-frame ones, with some missing. This sample has roughly 450,000 clones, with about nine tenths found just once. The sequenced sample was PBMCs or T cells enriched from blood (not recorded which). The receptor was derived from a man aged 18 to 30 who had recovered from COVID-19. J is TRBJ2-1 and V is TRBV9; D perhaps matches TRBD2 (6 bases). As DNA, the CDR3 is TGTGCCAGCAGCCCACTAGCTCATGAGCAGTTCTTC. This gives the protein CASSPLAHEQFF.